The clone carrying this T cell receptor (beta chain) was counted once. CDR3 length: 12 amino acids. The V end lost 1 base, the J end lost 10 bases, and 11 bases lay between the germline ends. Per the germline V gene, CDR1 is GTSNPN and CDR2 is SVGIG (reference sequence). The table came from immunoSEQ multiplex PCR; TCRdb's copy has only in-frame clones and leaves some out. The data contain some 87,000 clones, more than 70% of them singletons. This specimen comes from a study of blood T cell repertoires in COVID-19. The clonotype comes from a man older than 75 with active or convalescent COVID-19. Sequencing was performed on peripheral blood. The chain is built from TRBV30 and TRBJ2-1; D possibly corresponds to TRBD1 (6 bases). In DNA form, the CDR3 reads TGTGCCTGGAGTGGGGGGCCGGGGGAGCAGTTCTTC. This encodes CAWSGGPGEQFF.